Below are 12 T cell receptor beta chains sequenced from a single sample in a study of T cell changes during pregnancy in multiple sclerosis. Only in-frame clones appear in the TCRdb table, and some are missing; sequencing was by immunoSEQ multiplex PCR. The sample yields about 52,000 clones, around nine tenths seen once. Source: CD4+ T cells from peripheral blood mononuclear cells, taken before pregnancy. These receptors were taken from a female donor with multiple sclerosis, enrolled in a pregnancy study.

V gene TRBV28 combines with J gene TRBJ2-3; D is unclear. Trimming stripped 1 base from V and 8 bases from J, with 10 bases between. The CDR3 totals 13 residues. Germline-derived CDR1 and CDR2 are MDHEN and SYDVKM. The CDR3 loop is CASSLFNPPTQYF. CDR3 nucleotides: TGTGCCAGCAGTTTATTTAATCCCCCTACGCAGTATTTT. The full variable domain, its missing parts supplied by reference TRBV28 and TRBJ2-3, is DVKVTQSSRYLVKRTGEKVFLECVQDMDHENMFWYRQDPGLGLRLIYFSYDVKMKEKGDIPEGYSVSREKKERFSLILESASTNQTSMYLCASSLFNPPTQYFGPGTRLTVL.

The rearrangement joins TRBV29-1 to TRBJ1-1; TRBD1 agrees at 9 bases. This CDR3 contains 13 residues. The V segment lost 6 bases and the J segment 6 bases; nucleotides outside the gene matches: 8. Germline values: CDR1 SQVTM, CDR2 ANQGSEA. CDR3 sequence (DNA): TGCAGCGTCCTACAGGGGGCTGAGGCTGAAGCTTTCTTT. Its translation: CSVLQGAEAEAFF. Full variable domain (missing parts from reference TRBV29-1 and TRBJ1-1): SAVISQKPSRDICQRGTSLTIQCQVDSQVTMMFWYRQQPGQSLTLIATANQGSEATYESGFVIDKFPISRPNLTFSTLTVSNMSPEDSSIYLCSVLQGAEAEAFFGQGTRLTVV.

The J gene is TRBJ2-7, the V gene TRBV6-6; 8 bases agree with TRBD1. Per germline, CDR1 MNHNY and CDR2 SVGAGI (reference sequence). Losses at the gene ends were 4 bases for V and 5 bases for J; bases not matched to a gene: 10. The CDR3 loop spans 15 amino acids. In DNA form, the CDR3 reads TGTGCCAGCAGTTTCGGACAGGGTTTGTTGAACGAGCAGTACTTC. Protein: CASSFGQGLLNEQYF.

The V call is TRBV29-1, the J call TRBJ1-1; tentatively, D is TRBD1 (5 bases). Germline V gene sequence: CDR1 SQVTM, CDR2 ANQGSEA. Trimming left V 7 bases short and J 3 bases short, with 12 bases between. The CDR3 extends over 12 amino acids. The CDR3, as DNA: TGCAGCGCCGTACCCAGGGACACTGAAGCTTTCTTT. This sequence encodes CSAVPRDTEAFF.

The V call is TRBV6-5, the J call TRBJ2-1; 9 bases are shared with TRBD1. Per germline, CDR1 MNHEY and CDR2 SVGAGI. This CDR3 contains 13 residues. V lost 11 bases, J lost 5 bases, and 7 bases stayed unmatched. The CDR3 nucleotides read TGTGCCGCCGCCGGGACAGGGAACAATGAGCAGTTCTTC. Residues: CAAAGTGNNEQFF.

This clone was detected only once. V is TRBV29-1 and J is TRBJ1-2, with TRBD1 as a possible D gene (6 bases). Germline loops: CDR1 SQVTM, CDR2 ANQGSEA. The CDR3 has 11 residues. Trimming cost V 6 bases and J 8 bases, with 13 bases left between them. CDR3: CSVASGDGYTF. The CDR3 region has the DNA TGCAGCGTCGCCTCAGGGGACGGCTACACCTTC.

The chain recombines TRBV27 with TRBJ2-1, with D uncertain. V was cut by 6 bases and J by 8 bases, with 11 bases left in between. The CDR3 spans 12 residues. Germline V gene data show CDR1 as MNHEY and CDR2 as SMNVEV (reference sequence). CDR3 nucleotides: TGTGCCAGCAGCCGACGACTGGATGAGCAGTTCTTC. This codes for CASSRRLDEQFF.

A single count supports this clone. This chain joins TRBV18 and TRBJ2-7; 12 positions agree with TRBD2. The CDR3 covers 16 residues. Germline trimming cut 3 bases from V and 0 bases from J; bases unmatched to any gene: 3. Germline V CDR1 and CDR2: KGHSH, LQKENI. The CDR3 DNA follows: TGTGCCAGCTCACCTACTAGCGGGAGGAGCTCCTACGAGCAGTACTTC. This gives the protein CASSPTSGRSSYEQYF.

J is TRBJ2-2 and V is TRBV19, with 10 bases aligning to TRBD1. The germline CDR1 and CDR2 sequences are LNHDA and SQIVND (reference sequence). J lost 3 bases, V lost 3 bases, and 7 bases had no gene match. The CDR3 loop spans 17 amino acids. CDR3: CASSIPGGQGYTGELFF. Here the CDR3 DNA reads TGTGCCAGTAGTATCCCAGGGGGACAGGGGTACACCGGGGAGCTGTTTTTT.

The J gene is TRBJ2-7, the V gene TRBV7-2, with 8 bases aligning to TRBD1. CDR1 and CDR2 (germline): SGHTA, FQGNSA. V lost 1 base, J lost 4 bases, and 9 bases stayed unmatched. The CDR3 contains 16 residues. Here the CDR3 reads CASSLGGTGRGYEQYF. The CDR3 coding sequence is TGTGCCAGCAGCTTAGGGGGGACAGGCCGGGGGTACGAGCAGTACTTC.

CDR3 nucleotides: TGTGCCAGCTCACCACTACGACAGGGGGCCGGTTCGAACACTGAAGCTTTCTTT. Its protein is CASSPLRQGAGSNTEAFF. The chain uses TRBV18 and TRBJ1-1; 10 bases match TRBD1. This CDR3 contains 18 residues. The germline V gene encodes CDR1 KGHSH and CDR2 LQKENI. The trim removed 1 base at V and 1 base at J, leaving 9 bases unmatched.

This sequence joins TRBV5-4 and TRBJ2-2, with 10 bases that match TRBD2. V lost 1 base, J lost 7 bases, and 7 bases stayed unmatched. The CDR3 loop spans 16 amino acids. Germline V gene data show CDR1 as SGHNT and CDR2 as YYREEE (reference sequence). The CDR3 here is CASSLKGAGGVGELFF. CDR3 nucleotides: TGTGCCAGCAGCTTGAAGGGAGCGGGAGGGGTCGGGGAGCTGTTTTTT. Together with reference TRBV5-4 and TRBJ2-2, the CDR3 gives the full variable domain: ETGVTQSPTHLIKTRGQQVTLRCSSQSGHNTVSWYQQALGQGPQFIFQYYREEENGRGNFPPRFSGLQFPNYSSELNVNALELDDSALYLCASSLKGAGGVGELFFGEGSRLTVL.